This T cell receptor beta chain stems from a study of regulatory T cells in long-lasting Graves disease. As to time point: persistent/refractory GD, antithyroid drugs over 5 years with positive TRAb. PBMCs were the source of the RNA used for TCR sequencing. It was American Thyroid Association guidelines that determined Graves' disease diagnosis. Collection of peripheral blood (about 10 milliliters) was done using EDTA tubes. HTBI primers from iRepertoire and Arm-PCR of CDR3 regions yielded the TCR beta libraries. How the authors handled the data: More than 55 TRBV and approximately 13 TRBJ segments were identified across samples. TCRdb processed the multiplex PCR reads anew with MiXCR; each CDR3 protein has one entry. V and J calls and clone size were set by TCRdb, not the authors. The sample records a few hundred thousand distinct CDR3 sequences, 22% being singletons. This CDR3 is built from 13 residues. Germline V gives CDR1 DFQATT, CDR2 SNEGSKA (reference sequence). Trimming removed 3 bases from V and 7 bases from J, with 15 bases in between.

The sample here was peripheral blood mononuclear cells (PBMCs), taken when the disease was refractory, from a patient treated with antithyroid drugs. The chain couples TRBV20-1 to TRBJ1-1; maybe TRBD1 (5 bases). The clonotype comes from a female donor with Graves disease. The CDR3 DNA reads TGCAGTGCTAGGTTGTCCAGGGTAGGTGAAGCTTTCTTT. Translating it yields CSARLSRVGEAFF.